The 5 T cell receptor beta chains below were found in one sample sequenced in a study of shared clonotypes between healthy human individuals. Using immunoSEQ multiplex PCR, the repertoire was profiled, and TCRdb retains in-frame clones only, with some absent. The profile shows roughly 2,500,000 clones, 90% to 95% of them singletons. The sample consisted of naive CD4+ T cells from PBMCs. Subset described: CD45RA+ positively selected. The receptors were sampled from a man between 18 and 29 years old in good health. Some clones in this sample may be carry-over from other donors' samples.

Comments on this clone: Other DNA sequences within the sample encode an identical CDR3. This chain links TRBV4-1 with TRBJ2-1; 12 bases align to TRBD2. V gave up 1 base and J gave up 2 bases; unmatched junction bases: 0. The CDR3 consists of 16 residues. The germline CDR1 and CDR2 sequences are MGHRA and YSYEKL. CDR3 nucleotides: TGCGCCAGCAGCCAAGGACTAGCGGGAGCCTACAATGAGCAGTTCTTC. This encodes CASSQGLAGAYNEQFF.

This chain connects TRBV6-6 to TRBJ2-7, with a weak D call TRBD2 (5 bases). This CDR3 region has 16 residues. V dropped 0 bases and J dropped 2 bases, with 14 bases sitting between them. Germline V lookup: CDR1 MNHNY, CDR2 SVGAGI (reference sequence). The CDR3 nucleotides read TGTGCCAGCAGTTACTCAACCCGGGGAAAAGCCTACGAGCAGTACTTC. Translating it yields CASSYSTRGKAYEQYF.

Here the CDR3 reads CASRKNGVGELFF. For the CDR3, the DNA is TGTGCCAGCAGAAAGAACGGCGTCGGGGAGCTGTTTTTT. This chain connects TRBV7-3 to TRBJ2-2, with D unresolved. The CDR3 contains 13 residues. Germline CDR1 is SGHTA and CDR2 is FQGTGA. Trimming took 6 bases from V and 7 from J, leaving 12 bases between them.

The sample holds one count of this clone. V and J are TRBV11-2 and TRBJ2-7; 10 bases fit TRBD1. CDR1 is SGHAT and CDR2 is FQNNGV in the germline V gene. This CDR3 comprises 16 residues. The junction had 7 bases not matched to a gene; V was cut back by 2 bases and J by 3 bases. The CDR3 coding sequence is TGTGCCAGCAGCTTACCCAGAGGACAGGGGGACTACGAGCAGTACTTC. Translated, it gives CASSLPRGQGDYEQYF.

The chain uses TRBV28 and TRBJ2-5; TRBD2 matches at 13 bases. The CDR3 length is 15 residues. Germline V gene sequence: CDR1 MDHEN, CDR2 SYDVKM. V dropped 5 bases and J dropped 5; count of bases not matched to a gene: 5. The CDR3 reads CASSPLAGGAETQYF. CDR3 DNA sequence: TGTGCCAGCAGTCCACTAGCGGGAGGGGCTGAGACCCAGTACTTC. The variable domain in full, completed from reference TRBV28 and TRBJ2-5, reads DVKVTQSSRYLVKRTGEKVFLECVQDMDHENMFWYRQDPGLGLRLIYFSYDVKMKEKGDIPEGYSVSREKKERFSLILESASTNQTSMYLCASSPLAGGAETQYFGPGTRLLVL.